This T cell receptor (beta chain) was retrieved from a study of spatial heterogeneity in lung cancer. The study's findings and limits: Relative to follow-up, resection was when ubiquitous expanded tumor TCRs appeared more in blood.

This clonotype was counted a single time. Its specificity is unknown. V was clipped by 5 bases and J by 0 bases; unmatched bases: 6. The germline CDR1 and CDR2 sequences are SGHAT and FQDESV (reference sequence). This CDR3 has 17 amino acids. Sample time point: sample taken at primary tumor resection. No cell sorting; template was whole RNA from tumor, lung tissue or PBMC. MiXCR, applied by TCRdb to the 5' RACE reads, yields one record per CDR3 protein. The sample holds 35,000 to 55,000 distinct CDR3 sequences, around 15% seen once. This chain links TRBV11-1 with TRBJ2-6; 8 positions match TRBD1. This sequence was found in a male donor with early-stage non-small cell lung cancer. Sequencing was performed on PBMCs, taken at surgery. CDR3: CASSPQGASSGANVLTF. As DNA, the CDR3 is TGTGCCAGCAGCCCGCAGGGGGCCTCCTCTGGGGCCAACGTCCTGACTTTC.